Following are 32 T cell receptor beta chains from one sample sequenced in a study of blood T cell repertoires in COVID-19. Clones were sequenced by immunoSEQ multiplex PCR, and TCRdb holds only the in-frame ones, with some missing. The repertoire consists of some 250,000 clones, with about 86% occurring once and the leading ten covering around 2.9%. Sequenced material: peripheral blood. The source of these receptors is a woman aged 25 to 45 who had recovered from COVID-19.

The chain joins TRBV18 to TRBJ1-2, with D possibly matching TRBD1 (5 bases). The germline CDR1 and CDR2 sequences are KGHSH and LQKENI. Trimming left V 1 base short and J 5 bases short, with 23 bases between. CDR3 size: 18 residues. The CDR3, as DNA: TGTGCCAGCTCACCACAGGTTCGGCTGGTCGGGTCAGGGTATGGCTACACCTTC. This encodes CASSPQVRLVGSGYGYTF. Looking up the rest from reference TRBV18 and TRBJ1-2 gives the full variable domain: NAGVMQNPRHLVRRRGQEARLRCSPMKGHSHVYWYRQLPEEGLKFMVYLQKENIIDESGMPKERFSAEFPKEGPSILRIQQVVRGDSAAYFCASSPQVRLVGSGYGYTFGSGTRLTVV.

This chain joins TRBV12-5 and TRBJ2-4; 8 bases line up with TRBD2. Germline V gene sequence: CDR1 LGHNT, CDR2 FRNRAP. The junction had 20 bases not matched to a gene; V was cut back by 4 bases and J by 15 bases. The CDR3 is 16 amino acids. The CDR3 spells CASGSANGGAAVWPYF. The CDR3 coding sequence is TGTGCTAGTGGTTCAGCTAACGGGGGGGCCGCGGTCTGGCCGTACTTC.

The V call is TRBV2, the J call TRBJ2-7, with D possibly being TRBD1 (5 bases). The germline V gene encodes CDR1 SNHLY and CDR2 FYNNEI. The CDR3 spans 15 residues. Trimming pared 6 bases from V and 6 bases from J, leaving 21 bases between. The CDR3 DNA is TGTGCCAGCAGAACAGGACGTAGTCCCGGCGGCGAGCAGTACTTC. Translating it yields CASRTGRSPGGEQYF.

The chain uses TRBV6-5 and TRBJ2-1, with D tentatively TRBD2 (7 bases). Germline lookup yields CDR1 MNHEY and CDR2 SVGAGI. V lost 6 bases and J 9 bases, leaving 18 bases between the germline ends. CDR3 length equals 14 residues. CDR3 region: CASSTGLGGGEQFF. CDR3 nucleotides: TGTGCCAGCAGCACAGGGCTTGGGGGGGGTGAGCAGTTCTTC.

The chain has TRBV6-5 and TRBJ1-5, with 7 bases that match TRBD1. V shed 2 bases and J 4 bases; nucleotides not matched to a gene: 5. In germline, CDR1 is MNHEY, CDR2 SVGAGI. The CDR3 has 15 residues. The CDR3 protein is CASSYPGGINQPQHF. CDR3 nucleotides: TGTGCCAGCAGTTACCCAGGGGGGATTAATCAGCCCCAGCATTTT.

This sequence joins TRBV2 and TRBJ2-3; 8 nucleotides agree with TRBD2. The CDR3 loop spans 14 amino acids. J was trimmed by 1 base and V by 4 bases; bases with no gene match: 1. Germline V gene data show CDR1 as SNHLY and CDR2 as FYNNEI. The CDR3 coding sequence is TGTGCCAGCAGTGTACTAGCGGGCACAGATACGCAGTATTTT. Amino acid sequence: CASSVLAGTDTQYF.

The V gene is TRBV29-1, the J gene TRBJ2-5; 9 nucleotides align to TRBD2. V gave up 3 bases and J gave up 1 base; unmatched junction bases: 15. Germline CDR1 reads SQVTM; CDR2 reads ANQGSEA. The CDR3 covers 18 residues. The CDR3 DNA sequence: TGCAGCGTTGAGGTGATTTTGGGTAGCGGGGGACTCCAAGAGACCCAGTACTTC. Translated: CSVEVILGSGGLQETQYF.

The gene calls are TRBV10-3 and TRBJ1-6, with 9 bases lining up with TRBD1. Trimming removed 2 bases from V and 4 bases from J; junction bases left unmatched: 9. CDR1 is ENHRY, CDR2 SYGVKD, per germline. The CDR3 is 18 residues long. The CDR3 is CAISEGGDRARYNSPLHF. CDR3 DNA sequence: TGTGCCATCAGTGAGGGGGGGGACAGGGCCAGATATAATTCACCCCTCCACTTT.

The rearrangement links TRBV2 to TRBJ2-5; 11 nucleotides align to TRBD2. CDR3 size: 16 residues. V shed 4 bases, J shed 5 bases, and the junction held 9 bases outside the gene matches. In germline, CDR1 is SNHLY, CDR2 FYNNEI. CDR3 nucleotides: TGTGCCAGCAGTGTGGTGACTAGCGGGGTGGAGGAGACCCAGTACTTC. It is translated as CASSVVTSGVEETQYF.

This clone was seen more than once but under ten times. The V call is TRBV14, the J call TRBJ1-1, with TRBD1 matching 8 bases. The CDR3 has 15 amino acids. J lost 5 bases, V lost 7 bases, and 12 bases had no gene match. The V gene's germline CDR1 is SGHDN and CDR2 FVKESK. The CDR3 bases are TGTGCCAGCACCTCATCAGGGGGCGGTGGGACTGAAGCTTTCTTT. Its protein product is CASTSSGGGGTEAFF.

The chain carries TRBV30 and TRBJ1-1; perhaps TRBD1 as D (5 bases). Trimming pared 3 bases from V and 10 bases from J, leaving 21 bases between. Germline V gives CDR1 GTSNPN, CDR2 SVGIG (reference sequence). The CDR3 loop spans 14 amino acids. The CDR3 here is CAWSPRTPRGAAFF. CDR3 sequence (DNA): TGTGCCTGGAGCCCCAGGACCCCAAGGGGTGCAGCTTTCTTT.

The chain carries TRBV5-8 and TRBJ2-2; a weak D match, TRBD2 (6 bases). V was shortened by 0 bases and J by 3 bases, with 9 bases between the two germline ends. The CDR3 spans 15 residues. Germline V lookup: CDR1 SGHTS, CDR2 YDEGEE. CDR3 sequence reads: CASSLVSGHTGELFF. In nucleotides, the CDR3 is TGTGCCAGCAGCTTGGTTAGCGGACACACCGGGGAGCTGTTTTTT.

V and J are TRBV6-5 and TRBJ1-1; TRBD1 might be the D (6 bases). Germline V gene data show CDR1 as MNHEY and CDR2 as SVGAGI. The CDR3 has 14 residues. V lost 6 bases, J lost 1 base, and 12 bases lay in between. CDR3 region: CASRNREGNTEAFF. CDR3 nucleotide sequence: TGTGCCAGCAGAAACAGGGAGGGGAACACTGAAGCTTTCTTT.

This rearrangement joins TRBV11-2 to TRBJ2-5; 7 bases fit TRBD1. CDR3 length: 14 amino acids. CDR1 and CDR2 from the germline V gene are SGHAT and FQNNGV. V was pared by 5 bases and J by 9 bases, with 12 bases of the junction left unmatched. CDR3 loop: CASSPYEGAAAQYF. CDR3 DNA: TGTGCCAGCAGCCCCTATGAGGGGGCAGCGGCCCAGTACTTC.

In regard to this clone: This same CDR3 is encoded by further DNA sequences in the sample. V is TRBV5-1 and J is TRBJ2-3; the match to TRBD1 covers 11 bases. Germline values: CDR1 SGHRS, CDR2 YFSETQ. The CDR3 totals 14 residues. J gave up 6 bases and V 2 bases, and 2 bases lay outside the gene matches. CDR3 in DNA: TGCGCCAGCAGCTTAGGACAGGGGGCGGATACGCAGTATTTT. Its translation is CASSLGQGADTQYF.

The J gene is TRBJ2-1, the V gene TRBV13; D is ambiguous. The ends were cut back, 7 bases at V and 3 bases at J, with 10 bases in the middle. CDR3 length: 13 amino acids. Germline assignment: CDR1 PRHDT and CDR2 FYEKMQ (reference sequence). The CDR3 DNA sequence: TGTGCCAGCATTTCGCGGCTCTACAATGAGCAGTTCTTC. Protein sequence: CASISRLYNEQFF.

The chain joins TRBV4-1 to TRBJ2-2; possibly TRBD2 for D (5 bases). CDR3 length: 14 residues. Trimming took 5 bases from V and 6 from J, leaving 13 bases between them. Germline CDR1 reads MGHRA; CDR2 reads YSYEKL. The CDR3: CASSYTRGSGELFF. DNA for the CDR3: TGCGCCAGCAGCTATACCCGAGGGTCCGGGGAGCTGTTTTTT.

V usage is TRBV29-1 and J usage is TRBJ2-2, with D perhaps TRBD1 (6 bases). The CDR3 is made up of 15 amino acids. Trimming pared 5 bases from V and 4 bases from J, leaving 17 bases between. Germline V gives CDR1 SQVTM, CDR2 ANQGSEA. CDR3: CSVKVPGHPTGELFF. In DNA form, the CDR3 reads TGCAGCGTTAAGGTTCCGGGACACCCCACCGGGGAGCTGTTTTTT.

This clone appeared once. The chain recombines TRBV6-2 or TRBV6-3 with TRBJ2-1; 7 bases are a match to TRBD2. The CDR3 runs to 15 residues. J lost 8 bases, V lost 5 bases, and 12 bases had no gene match. Germline-derived CDR1 and CDR2 are MNHEY and SVGEGT. The CDR3 sequence: CASSAGLAVVYEQFF. DNA of the CDR3: TGTGCCAGCAGTGCCGGGCTAGCGGTAGTCTATGAGCAGTTCTTC.

The chain uses TRBV29-1 and TRBJ1-4; 9 positions agree with TRBD1. V was clipped by 6 bases and J by 4 bases; unmatched bases: 6. The CDR3 sequence is 14 residues long. Germline V gene sequence: CDR1 SQVTM, CDR2 ANQGSEA. CDR3 protein: CSVGGDRDNEKLFF. In DNA, the CDR3 is TGCAGCGTCGGCGGGGACAGGGATAATGAAAAACTGTTTTTT. Full variable domain (rest looked up from reference TRBV29-1 and TRBJ1-4): SAVISQKPSRDICQRGTSLTIQCQVDSQVTMMFWYRQQPGQSLTLIATANQGSEATYESGFVIDKFPISRPNLTFSTLTVSNMSPEDSSIYLCSVGGDRDNEKLFFGSGTQLSVL.

The V gene is TRBV3-1 (or the pseudogene TRBV3-2), the J gene TRBJ1-3, with D unclear. The germline V gene has CDR1 LGHDT and CDR2 YNNKEL (reference sequence). There are 18 residues in the CDR3. The ends were cut back, 4 bases at V and 0 bases at J, with 19 bases in the middle. This CDR3 is CASSLPALGGISGNTIYF. CDR3 bases: TGTGCCAGCAGCCTCCCGGCCTTGGGAGGGATCTCTGGAAACACCATATATTTT.

The chain couples TRBV2 to TRBJ2-4; 7 bases match TRBD1. Germline V gene sequence: CDR1 SNHLY, CDR2 FYNNEI. V was pared by 6 bases and J by 6 bases, with 2 bases of the junction left unmatched. The CDR3 is made up of 12 amino acids. CDR3 residues: CASSRQGNIQYF. In DNA, the CDR3 is TGTGCCAGCAGCAGACAGGGAAACATTCAGTACTTC.

The CDR3 bases are TGTGCCAGCAGGGACACCCTAACAGGGGACTATGGCTACACCTTC. Amino acid sequence: CASRDTLTGDYGYTF. V gene TRBV13 combines with J gene TRBJ1-2; TRBD1 aligns across 7 bases. The CDR3 covers 15 residues. Germline V CDR1 and CDR2: PRHDT, FYEKMQ (reference sequence). Trimming took 6 bases from V and 3 from J; bases not matched to a gene: 10. Full variable domain (missing parts from reference TRBV13 and TRBJ1-2): AAGVIQSPRHLIKEKRETATLKCYPIPRHDTVYWYQQGPGQDPQFLISFYEKMQSDKGSIPDRFSAQQFSDYHSELNMSSLELGDSALYFCASRDTLTGDYGYTFGSGTRLTVV.

The rearrangement joins TRBV7-2 to TRBJ2-3, with 11 bases lining up with TRBD2. Per the germline V gene, CDR1 is SGHTA and CDR2 is FQGNSA. Trimming at V came to 3 bases and at J to 4 bases, leaving 3 bases not matched to a gene. The CDR3 is 15 amino acids. The CDR3 coding sequence is TGTGCCAGCAGCTTGGGACTAGCGGTGGCAGATACGCAGTATTTT. Its protein product is CASSLGLAVADTQYF.

The CDR3 bases are TGTGCCAGCTCACCAGCGGGGTACCGCTCCTACAATGAGCAGTTCTTC. The encoded protein is CASSPAGYRSYNEQFF. The rearrangement uses TRBV18 and TRBJ2-1; D might be TRBD2 (6 bases). CDR1 and CDR2 (germline): KGHSH, LQKENI. This CDR3 spans 16 amino acids. V was clipped by 2 bases and J by 0 bases, with 11 bases between them.

The gene calls are TRBV5-1 and TRBJ1-4; TRBD1 agrees at 7 bases. Trimming at V came to 0 bases and at J to 3 bases, leaving 2 bases not matched to a gene. The length of the CDR3 is 15 residues. Germline loops: CDR1 SGHRS, CDR2 YFSETQ. The CDR3 reads CASSLGGTANEKLFF. As DNA, the CDR3 is TGCGCCAGCAGCTTGGGGGGGACAGCTAATGAAAAACTGTTTTTT. The full variable domain, rest sourced from reference TRBV5-1 and TRBJ1-4, is KAGVTQTPRYLIKTRGQQVTLSCSPISGHRSVSWYQQTPGQGLQFLFEYFSETQRNKGNFPGRFSGRQFSNSRSEMNVSTLELGDSALYLCASSLGGTANEKLFFGSGTQLSVL.

The chain recombines TRBV5-3 with TRBJ1-6, with D unclear. TRBV5-3 is flagged as an ORF with uncertain function. This CDR3 is built from 16 residues. V was pared by 1 base and J by 0 bases, with 8 bases between. CDR3 sequence (DNA): TGTGCCAGAAGCTTGAGGTGGGCCTCCTATAATTCACCCCTCCACTTT. Translating gives CARSLRWASYNSPLHF.

The chain has TRBV4-1 and TRBJ2-7; 8 positions agree with TRBD1. The CDR3 totals 14 residues. Trimming removed 2 bases from V and 2 bases from J; junction bases left unmatched: 2. Germline loops: CDR1 MGHRA, CDR2 YSYEKL. The CDR3 here is CASSQPGQAYEQYF. The CDR3 DNA reads TGCGCCAGCAGCCAACCGGGACAGGCCTACGAGCAGTACTTC.

V gene TRBV13 combines with J gene TRBJ1-1; 7 bases match TRBD1. This CDR3 is 17 amino acids long. Germline CDR1 is PRHDT and CDR2 is FYEKMQ (reference sequence). V shed 5 bases and J 4 bases; nucleotides not matched to a gene: 16. The CDR3 spells CASSPTRELQGGTEAFF. The CDR3 DNA follows: TGTGCCAGCAGCCCCACCCGGGAACTTCAGGGGGGCACTGAAGCTTTCTTT.

V is TRBV7-9 and J is TRBJ2-3; D uncertain. Deletions cut 5 bases from V and 3 bases from J, with 12 bases between. Germline values: CDR1 SEHNR, CDR2 FQNEAQ (reference sequence). CDR3 size: 14 residues. The CDR3 loop is CASSLSTTTDTQYF. CDR3 DNA: TGTGCCAGCAGCCTCTCAACCACTACAGATACGCAGTATTTT.

J is TRBJ2-1 and V is TRBV7-3, with TRBD2 identical over 9 bases. Germline CDR1 is SGHTA and CDR2 is FQGTGA. Trimming cost V 2 bases and J 4 bases; bases outside gene matches: 6. The CDR3 is 16 amino acids. DNA for the CDR3: TGTGCCAGCAGCTTAGGGCTAGCGGGAAGATACAATGAGCAGTTCTTC. This gives the protein CASSLGLAGRYNEQFF.

The chain joins TRBV2 to TRBJ2-7; 7 positions agree with TRBD1. V dropped 4 bases and J dropped 2; count of bases not matched to a gene: 8. Per germline, CDR1 SNHLY and CDR2 FYNNEI. The CDR3 runs to 15 residues. The CDR3 protein is CASSVLTTGPYEQYF. The CDR3 nucleotides are TGTGCCAGCAGTGTCTTGACGACAGGGCCCTACGAGCAGTACTTC.